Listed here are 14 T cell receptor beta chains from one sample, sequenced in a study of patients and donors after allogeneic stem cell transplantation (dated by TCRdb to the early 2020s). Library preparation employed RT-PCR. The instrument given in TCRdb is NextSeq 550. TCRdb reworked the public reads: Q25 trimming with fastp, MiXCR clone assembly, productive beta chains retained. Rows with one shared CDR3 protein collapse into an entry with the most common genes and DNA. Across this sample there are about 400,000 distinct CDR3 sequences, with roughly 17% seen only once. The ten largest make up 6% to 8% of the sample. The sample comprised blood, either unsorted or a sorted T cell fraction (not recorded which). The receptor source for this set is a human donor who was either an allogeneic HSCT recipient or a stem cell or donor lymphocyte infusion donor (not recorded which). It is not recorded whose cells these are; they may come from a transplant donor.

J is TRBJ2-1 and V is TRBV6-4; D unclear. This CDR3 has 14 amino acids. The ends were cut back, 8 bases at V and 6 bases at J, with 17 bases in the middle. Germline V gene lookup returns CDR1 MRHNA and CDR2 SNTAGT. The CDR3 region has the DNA TGTGCCAGCGCGGAAAATTGGGGTGGCAATGAGCAGTTCTTC. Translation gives CASAENWGGNEQFF.

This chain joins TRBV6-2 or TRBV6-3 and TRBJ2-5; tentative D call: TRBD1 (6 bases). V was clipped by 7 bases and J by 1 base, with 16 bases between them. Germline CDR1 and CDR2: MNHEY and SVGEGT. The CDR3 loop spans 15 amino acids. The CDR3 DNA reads TGTGCCAGCAAGGGACGACAGGTTCGCCAAGAGACCCAGTACTTC. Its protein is CASKGRQVRQETQYF.

The CDR3, as DNA: TGTGCCACCAGTGAATCCGGGACAGGGCGTACTGAAGCTTTCTTT. Residues: CATSESGTGRTEAFF. This rearrangement joins TRBV24-1 to TRBJ1-1, with TRBD1 identical over 9 bases. After removal of 4 bases from V and 5 bases from J, the junction contained 7 bases not matched to a gene. Per the germline V gene, CDR1 is KGHDR and CDR2 is SFDVKD. The CDR3 is made up of 15 amino acids.

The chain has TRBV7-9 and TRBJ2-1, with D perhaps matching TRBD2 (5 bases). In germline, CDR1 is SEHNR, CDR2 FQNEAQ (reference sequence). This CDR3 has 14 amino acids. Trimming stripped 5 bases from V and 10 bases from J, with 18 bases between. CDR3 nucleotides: TGTGCCAGCAGCACCTCGCTAGCCTACCCCGAGCAGTTCTTC. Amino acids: CASSTSLAYPEQFF.

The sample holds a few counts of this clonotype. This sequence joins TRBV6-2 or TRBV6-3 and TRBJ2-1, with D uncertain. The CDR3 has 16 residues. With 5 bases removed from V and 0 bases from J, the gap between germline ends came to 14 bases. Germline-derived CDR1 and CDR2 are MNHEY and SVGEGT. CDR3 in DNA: TGTGCCAGCAGTGCCTCGCACATGAGCTCCTACAATGAGCAGTTCTTC. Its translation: CASSASHMSSYNEQFF.

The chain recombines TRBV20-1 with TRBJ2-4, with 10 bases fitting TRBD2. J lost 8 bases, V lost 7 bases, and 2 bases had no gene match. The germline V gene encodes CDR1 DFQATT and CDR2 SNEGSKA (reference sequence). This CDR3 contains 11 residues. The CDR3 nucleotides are TGCAGTGAGCGGGGGGGAGACATTCAGTACTTC. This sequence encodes CSERGGDIQYF.

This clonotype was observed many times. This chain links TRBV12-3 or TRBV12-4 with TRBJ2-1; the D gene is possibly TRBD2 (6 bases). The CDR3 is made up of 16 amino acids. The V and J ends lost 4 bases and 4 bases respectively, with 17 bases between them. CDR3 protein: CASSSWATSSYNEQFF. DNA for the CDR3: TGTGCCAGCAGTTCATGGGCAACTAGCTCTTACAATGAGCAGTTCTTC.

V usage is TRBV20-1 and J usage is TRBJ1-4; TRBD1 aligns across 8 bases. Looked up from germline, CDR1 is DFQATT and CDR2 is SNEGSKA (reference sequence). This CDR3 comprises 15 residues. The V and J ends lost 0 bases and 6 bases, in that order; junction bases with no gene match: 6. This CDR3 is CSARESSRGHEKLFF. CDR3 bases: TGCAGTGCTAGAGAATCGAGCAGGGGGCATGAAAAACTGTTTTTT.

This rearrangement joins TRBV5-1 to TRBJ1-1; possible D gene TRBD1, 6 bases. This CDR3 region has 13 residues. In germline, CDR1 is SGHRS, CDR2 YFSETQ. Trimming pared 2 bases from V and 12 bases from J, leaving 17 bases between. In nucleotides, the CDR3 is TGCGCCAGCAGCTTTGGGGGCCCCAACGATTCTTTCTTT. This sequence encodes CASSFGGPNDSFF.

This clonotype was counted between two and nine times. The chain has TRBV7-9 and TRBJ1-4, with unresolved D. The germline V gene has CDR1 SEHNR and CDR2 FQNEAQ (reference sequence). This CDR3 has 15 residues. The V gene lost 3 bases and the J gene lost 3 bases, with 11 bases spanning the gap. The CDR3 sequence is CASSLAQFSNEKLFF. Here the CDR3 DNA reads TGTGCCAGCAGCTTGGCCCAATTCTCTAATGAAAAACTGTTTTTT.

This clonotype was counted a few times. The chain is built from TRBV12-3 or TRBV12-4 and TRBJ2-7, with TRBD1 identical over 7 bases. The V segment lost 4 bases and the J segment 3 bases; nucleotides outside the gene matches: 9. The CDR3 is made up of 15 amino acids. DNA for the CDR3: TGTGCCAGCAGTTACCTTTGGGACAGAAACTACGAGCAGTACTTC. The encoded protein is CASSYLWDRNYEQYF.

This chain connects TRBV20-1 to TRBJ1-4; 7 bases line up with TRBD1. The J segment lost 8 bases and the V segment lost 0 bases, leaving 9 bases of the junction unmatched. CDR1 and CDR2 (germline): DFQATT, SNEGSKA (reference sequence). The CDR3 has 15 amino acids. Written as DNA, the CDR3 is TGCAGTGCTAGAGATAGTGGCAGGGGGTTGGAAAAACTGTTTTTT. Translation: CSARDSGRGLEKLFF.

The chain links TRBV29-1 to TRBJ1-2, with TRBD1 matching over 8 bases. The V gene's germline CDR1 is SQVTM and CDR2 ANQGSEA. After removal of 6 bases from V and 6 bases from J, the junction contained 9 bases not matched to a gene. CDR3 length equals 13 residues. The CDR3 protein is CSVAQGARDGYTF. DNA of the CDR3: TGCAGCGTCGCTCAGGGGGCGAGGGATGGCTACACCTTC.

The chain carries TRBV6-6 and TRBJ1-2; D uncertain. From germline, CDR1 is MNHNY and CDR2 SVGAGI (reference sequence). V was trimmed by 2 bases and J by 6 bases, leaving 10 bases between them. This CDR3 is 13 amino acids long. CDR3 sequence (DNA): TGTGCCAGCAGTTACCAAGGGTTCGATGGCTACACCTTC. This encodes CASSYQGFDGYTF.